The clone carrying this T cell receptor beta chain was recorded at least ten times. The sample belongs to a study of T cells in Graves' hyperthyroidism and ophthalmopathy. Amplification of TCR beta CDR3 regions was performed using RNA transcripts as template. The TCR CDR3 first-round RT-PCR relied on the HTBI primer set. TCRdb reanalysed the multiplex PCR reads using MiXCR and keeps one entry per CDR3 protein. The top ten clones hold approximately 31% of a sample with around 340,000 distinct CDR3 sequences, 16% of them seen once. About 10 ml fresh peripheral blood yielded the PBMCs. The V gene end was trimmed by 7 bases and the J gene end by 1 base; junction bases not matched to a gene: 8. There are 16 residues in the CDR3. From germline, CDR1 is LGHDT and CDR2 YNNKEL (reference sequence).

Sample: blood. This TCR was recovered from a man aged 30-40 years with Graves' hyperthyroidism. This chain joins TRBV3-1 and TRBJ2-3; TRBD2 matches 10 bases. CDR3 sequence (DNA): TGTGCCAGCACCAAAGGACTAGCGGAACGCACAGATACGCAGTATTTT. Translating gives CASTKGLAERTDTQYF.